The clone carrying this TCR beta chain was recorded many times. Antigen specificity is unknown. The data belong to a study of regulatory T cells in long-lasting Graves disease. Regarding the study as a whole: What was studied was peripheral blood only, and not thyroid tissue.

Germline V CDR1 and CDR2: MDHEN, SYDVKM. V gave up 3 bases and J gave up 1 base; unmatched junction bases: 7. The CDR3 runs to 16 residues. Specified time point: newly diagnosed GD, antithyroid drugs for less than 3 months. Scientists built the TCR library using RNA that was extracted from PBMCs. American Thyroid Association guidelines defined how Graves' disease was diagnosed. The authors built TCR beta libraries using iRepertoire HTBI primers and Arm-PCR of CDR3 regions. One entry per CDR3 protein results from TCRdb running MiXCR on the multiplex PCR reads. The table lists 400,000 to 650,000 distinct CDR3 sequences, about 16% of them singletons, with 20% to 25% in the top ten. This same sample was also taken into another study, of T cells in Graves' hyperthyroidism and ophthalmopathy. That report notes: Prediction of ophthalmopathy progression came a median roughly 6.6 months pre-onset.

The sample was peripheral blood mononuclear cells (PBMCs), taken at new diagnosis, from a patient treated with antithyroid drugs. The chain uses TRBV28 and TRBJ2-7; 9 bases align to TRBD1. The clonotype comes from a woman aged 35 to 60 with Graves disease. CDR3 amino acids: CASSFSFGTGSYEQYF. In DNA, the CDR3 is TGTGCCAGCAGTTTTTCCTTTGGGACAGGGTCCTACGAGCAGTACTTC.